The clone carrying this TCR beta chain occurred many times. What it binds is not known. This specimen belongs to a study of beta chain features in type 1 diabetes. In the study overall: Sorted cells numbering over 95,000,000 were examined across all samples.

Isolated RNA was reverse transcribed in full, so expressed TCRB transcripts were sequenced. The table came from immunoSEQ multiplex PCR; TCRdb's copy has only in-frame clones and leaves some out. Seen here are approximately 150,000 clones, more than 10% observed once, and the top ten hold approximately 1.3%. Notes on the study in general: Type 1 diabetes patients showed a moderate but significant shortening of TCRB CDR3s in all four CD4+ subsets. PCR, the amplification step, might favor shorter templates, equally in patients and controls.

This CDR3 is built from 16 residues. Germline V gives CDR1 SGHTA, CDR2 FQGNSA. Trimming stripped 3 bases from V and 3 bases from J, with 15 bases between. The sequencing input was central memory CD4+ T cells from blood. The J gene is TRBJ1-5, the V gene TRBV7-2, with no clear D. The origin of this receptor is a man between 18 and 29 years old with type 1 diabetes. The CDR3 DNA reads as TGTGCCAGCAGCTTGAGCGCGGGGATTTCCAATCAGCCCCAGCATTTT. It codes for CASSLSAGISNQPQHF. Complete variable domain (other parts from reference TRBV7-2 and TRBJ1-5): GAGVSQSPSNKVTEKGKDVELRCDPISGHTALYWYRQSLGQGLEFLIYFQGNSAPDKSGLPSDRFSAERTGGSVSTLTIQRTQQEDSAVYLCASSLSAGISNQPQHFGDGTRLSIL.